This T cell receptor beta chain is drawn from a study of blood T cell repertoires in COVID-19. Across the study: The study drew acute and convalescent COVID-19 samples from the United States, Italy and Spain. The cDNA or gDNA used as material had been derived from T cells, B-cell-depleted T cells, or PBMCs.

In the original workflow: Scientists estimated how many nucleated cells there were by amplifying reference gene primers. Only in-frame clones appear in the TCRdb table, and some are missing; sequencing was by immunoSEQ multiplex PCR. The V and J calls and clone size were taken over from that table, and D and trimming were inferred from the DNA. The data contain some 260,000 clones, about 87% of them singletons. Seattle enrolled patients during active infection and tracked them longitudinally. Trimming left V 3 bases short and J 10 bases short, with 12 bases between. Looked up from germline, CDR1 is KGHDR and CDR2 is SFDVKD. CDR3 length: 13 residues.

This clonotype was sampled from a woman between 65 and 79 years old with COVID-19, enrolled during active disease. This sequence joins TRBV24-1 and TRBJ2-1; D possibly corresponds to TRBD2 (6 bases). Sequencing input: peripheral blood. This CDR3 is CATSDGSGPEQFF. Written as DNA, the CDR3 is TGTGCCACCAGTGATGGGAGCGGGCCAGAGCAGTTCTTC.